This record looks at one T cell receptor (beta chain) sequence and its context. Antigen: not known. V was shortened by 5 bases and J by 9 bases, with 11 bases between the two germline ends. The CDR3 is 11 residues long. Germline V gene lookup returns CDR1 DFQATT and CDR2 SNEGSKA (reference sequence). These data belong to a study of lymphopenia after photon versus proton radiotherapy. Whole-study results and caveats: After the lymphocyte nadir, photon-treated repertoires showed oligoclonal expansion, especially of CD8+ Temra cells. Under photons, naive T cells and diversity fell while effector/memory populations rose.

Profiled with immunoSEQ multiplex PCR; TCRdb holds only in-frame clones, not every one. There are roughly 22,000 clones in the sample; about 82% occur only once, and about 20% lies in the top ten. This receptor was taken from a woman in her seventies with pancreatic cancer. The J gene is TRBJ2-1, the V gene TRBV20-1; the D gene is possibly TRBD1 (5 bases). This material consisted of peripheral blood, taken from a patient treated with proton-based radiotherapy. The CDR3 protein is CSAGAVVEQFF. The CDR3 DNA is TGCAGTGCTGGGGCGGTGGTTGAGCAGTTCTTC.